One T cell receptor (beta chain) is described in this entry. This CDR3 contains 14 residues. With V trimmed by 4 bases and J by 9 bases, 6 bases remained unmatched. Germline loops: CDR1 LGHDT, CDR2 YNNKEL (reference sequence). The data derive from a study of blood T cell repertoires in COVID-19. Turning to the study itself: Sites across the United States, Italy and Spain contributed samples from acute and convalescent COVID-19.

The assay was immunoSEQ multiplex PCR, and TCRdb's table has in-frame clones only and misses some. The profile shows 150,000 to 200,000 clones, 84% of them singletons. Those who participated ranged in age from about 18 to 95 years and resided in about 24 US areas. The chain uses TRBV3-1 (or the pseudogene TRBV3-2) and TRBJ2-1; TRBD1 matches 10 bases. This receptor was obtained from a man aged 40-49 years who had recovered from COVID-19. The material sequenced was PBMCs or T cells enriched from blood (not recorded which). Written as DNA, the CDR3 is TGTGCCAGCAGCCCGGGACAGGGGATAGGTGAGCAGTTCTTC. Translated: CASSPGQGIGEQFF.